These 32 T cell receptor beta chains came from one sample sequenced in a study of cytomegalovirus exposure and HLA in healthy donors. With 60 Vbeta and 13 Jbeta primers, the PCR was carried out. Assay used: immunoSEQ multiplex PCR; TCRdb lists only in-frame clones, some missing. The sample comprises roughly 190,000 clones, roughly 60% of which are singletons, and over 2.5% rests with the top ten. The sequencing input was PBMCs. Receptors originate from a middle-aged man in good health and CMV-seronegative.

This clone turned up a few times. This rearrangement joins TRBV28 to TRBJ1-5, with TRBD1 as a possible D gene (5 bases). V was trimmed by 7 bases and J by 4 bases, leaving 14 bases between them. The length of the CDR3 is 14 residues. Germline CDR1 is MDHEN and CDR2 is SYDVKM. The CDR3: CASTQGTWNQPQHF. The DNA of the CDR3 is TGTGCCAGCACCCAGGGTACTTGGAATCAGCCCCAGCATTTT.

The V and J genes are TRBV6-5 and TRBJ1-1, with unresolved D. V was cut by 6 bases and J by 6 bases, with 14 bases left in between. Germline V lookup: CDR1 MNHEY, CDR2 SVGAGI. CDR3 length: 13 amino acids. CDR3 bases: TGTGCCAGCAGAACGCCGGGAGGAGCTGAAGCTTTCTTT. Its translation: CASRTPGGAEAFF.

This clone has a handful of counts. V and J are TRBV7-9 and TRBJ2-5; TRBD1 is a possible D gene (6 bases). CDR3 length: 15 residues. V gave up 5 bases and J gave up 7 bases, with 20 bases separating them. Germline loops: CDR1 SEHNR, CDR2 FQNEAQ (reference sequence). CDR3 nucleotides: TGTGCCAGCAGCATTGCCGGGACATACTTGGGGACCCAGTACTTC. Residues: CASSIAGTYLGTQYF. Looking up the rest from reference TRBV7-9 and TRBJ2-5 gives the full variable domain: DTGVSQNPRHKITKRGQNVTFRCDPISEHNRLYWYRQTLGQGPEFLTYFQNEAQLEKSRLLSDRFSAERPKGSFSTLEIQRTEQGDSAMYLCASSIAGTYLGTQYFGPGTRLLVL.

The sample holds a few counts of this clone. The chain employs TRBV29-1 and TRBJ2-3, with 8 bases fitting TRBD2. Germline assignment: CDR1 SQVTM and CDR2 ANQGSEA. The length of the CDR3 is 16 residues. V was pared by 0 bases and J by 7 bases, with 12 bases of the junction left unmatched. This CDR3 is CSVEDQRSGAAHTQYF. CDR3 DNA sequence: TGCAGCGTTGAAGATCAACGTAGCGGGGCGGCGCATACGCAGTATTTT.

Here the CDR3 reads CASSQRTEKTGELFF. For the CDR3, the DNA is TGTGCCAGCAGCCAGCGGACGGAGAAAACCGGGGAGCTGTTTTTT. J is TRBJ2-2 and V is TRBV9; tentatively, D is TRBD2 (5 bases). V shed 4 bases and J shed 5 bases, with 15 bases lying between them. The CDR3 has 15 amino acids. Germline-derived CDR1 and CDR2 are SGDLS and YYNGEE.

The chain is built from TRBV2 and TRBJ1-5; 7 nucleotides agree with TRBD1. The CDR3 consists of 14 residues. The J segment lost 4 bases and the V segment lost 4 bases, leaving 4 bases of the junction unmatched. Germline V CDR1 and CDR2: SNHLY, FYNNEI. CDR3 in amino acids: CASSGPGGNQPQHF. DNA of the CDR3: TGTGCCAGCAGTGGACCAGGGGGTAATCAGCCCCAGCATTTT.

V usage is TRBV7-3 and J usage is TRBJ2-3, with D perhaps matching TRBD2 (6 bases). Looked up from germline, CDR1 is SGHTA and CDR2 is FQGTGA. Between the trimmed V and J ends, which lost 0 bases and 5 bases, there was a span of 9 bases. The CDR3 loop spans 14 amino acids. CDR3 region: CASSLTGAGDTQYF. CDR3 DNA: TGTGCCAGCAGCTTAACCGGAGCGGGAGATACGCAGTATTTT.

The chain has TRBV28 and TRBJ2-6; D may be TRBD1 (6 bases). The V gene's germline CDR1 is MDHEN and CDR2 SYDVKM. This CDR3 contains 19 residues. Trimming took off 5 bases at V and 0 bases at J, with 20 bases between the two ends. The CDR3 sequence is CASSHAGAAVLSGANVLTF. CDR3 DNA: TGTGCCAGCAGTCATGCAGGGGCCGCCGTACTCTCTGGGGCCAACGTCCTGACTTTC.

This clone was seen only a few times. This chain uses TRBV6-1 with TRBJ2-3; D is possibly TRBD2 (6 bases). CDR1 and CDR2 (germline): MNHNS, SASEGT. This CDR3 has 19 amino acids. Deletions cut 1 base from V and 2 bases from J, with 22 bases between. The CDR3 DNA follows: TGTGCCAGCAGTGAAGTTTTTTCGGGTCAGCGGGCGACCACAGATACGCAGTATTTT. It is translated as CASSEVFSGQRATTDTQYF.

This chain links TRBV2 with TRBJ2-3, with a possible D match to TRBD2 (5 bases). V gave up 6 bases and J gave up 1 base, with 14 bases separating them. Germline V gene lookup returns CDR1 SNHLY and CDR2 FYNNEI. The length of the CDR3 is 15 residues. CDR3 bases: TGTGCCAGCAGCTGGACCTCCGGGGGCACAGATACGCAGTATTTT. Residues: CASSWTSGGTDTQYF.

The sample holds one count of this clone. The chain carries TRBV29-1 and TRBJ2-1; TRBD2 agrees at 12 bases. Germline V CDR1 and CDR2: SQVTM, ANQGSEA. V dropped 3 bases and J dropped 5; count of bases not matched to a gene: 14. CDR3 size: 18 residues. The CDR3 spells CSVDGGLAGGPWDNEQFF. DNA of the CDR3: TGCAGCGTTGACGGGGGGCTAGCGGGAGGGCCCTGGGACAATGAGCAGTTCTTC.

This clone has a handful of counts. The V gene is TRBV5-1, the J gene TRBJ2-7, with 7 bases that match TRBD2. V was pared by 4 bases and J by 0 bases, with 4 bases of the junction left unmatched. CDR1 is SGHRS, CDR2 YFSETQ, per germline. The length of the CDR3 is 14 residues. The CDR3 region has the DNA TGCGCCAGCAGCCCTAGCGGCAACTCCTACGAGCAGTACTTC. Translating gives CASSPSGNSYEQYF.

This sequence joins TRBV2 and TRBJ2-7, with D perhaps matching TRBD2 (5 bases). Germline-derived CDR1 and CDR2 are SNHLY and FYNNEI. CDR3 length: 12 amino acids. V was trimmed by 6 bases and J by 2 bases, leaving 8 bases between them. CDR3 nucleotide sequence: TGTGCCAGCAGCGCCGGGACCTACGAGCAGTACTTC. It yields the protein CASSAGTYEQYF.

The CDR3 sequence: CASSTRDYTDTQYF. DNA for the CDR3: TGTGCCAGCAGTACCCGGGACTACACAGATACGCAGTATTTT. This chain links TRBV6-6 with TRBJ2-3, with TRBD2 identical over 7 bases. Trimming took 5 bases from V and 2 from J; bases not matched to a gene: 4. This CDR3 spans 14 amino acids. CDR1 is MNHNY, CDR2 SVGAGI, per germline (reference sequence).

CDR3 protein: CSVESPRDRGAKNIQYF. CDR3 coding DNA: TGCAGCGTTGAATCCCCCCGGGACAGGGGAGCCAAAAACATTCAGTACTTC. The chain combines TRBV29-1 with TRBJ2-4; 10 bases line up with TRBD1. Germline V CDR1 and CDR2: SQVTM, ANQGSEA. With V trimmed by 2 bases and J by 0 bases, 7 bases remained unmatched. This CDR3 has 17 amino acids.

This clone was picked up one time. The chain carries TRBV7-8 and TRBJ2-2; D unclear. V lost 4 bases and J 6 bases, leaving 6 bases between the germline ends. CDR3 length: 12 amino acids. CDR1 is SGHVS and CDR2 is FQNEAQ in the germline V gene. The CDR3 coding sequence is TGTGCCAGCAGCTCCCTTGCCGGGGAGCTGTTTTTT. This encodes CASSSLAGELFF.

This chain links TRBV5-1 with TRBJ2-5, with 7 bases fitting TRBD1. The better agreement between TRBJ2-7 and the DNA end casts doubt on the J call. This CDR3 is built from 14 residues. Germline CDR1 SGHRS, CDR2 YFSETQ. The CDR3 nucleotides read TGCGCCAGCAGGAGTGACGAGGGGGCGAACGAGCAGTACTTC. Translated, it gives CASRSDEGANEQYF.

In its sample, this clone was seen a few times. The rearrangement uses TRBV19 and TRBJ2-1; weak D call: TRBD1 (6 bases). Germline V gives CDR1 LNHDA, CDR2 SQIVND (reference sequence). This CDR3 region has 13 residues. The germline V and J ends were trimmed by 7 bases and 3 bases, with 10 bases remaining between them. CDR3 amino acids: CASTPDSYNEQFF. The CDR3 nucleotides read TGTGCCAGTACCCCGGACAGCTACAATGAGCAGTTCTTC.

V usage is TRBV7-2 and J usage is TRBJ2-5; 7 positions agree with TRBD2. After removal of 2 bases from V and 1 base from J, the junction contained 4 bases not matched to a gene. CDR1 and CDR2 from the germline V gene are SGHTA and FQGNSA. There are 15 residues in the CDR3. The CDR3 DNA sequence: TGTGCCAGCAGCTTATCGTGGGGGGGCCAAGAGACCCAGTACTTC. Its protein is CASSLSWGGQETQYF. Looking up the rest from reference TRBV7-2 and TRBJ2-5 gives the full variable domain: GAGVSQSPSNKVTEKGKDVELRCDPISGHTALYWYRQSLGQGLEFLIYFQGNSAPDKSGLPSDRFSAERTGGSVSTLTIQRTQQEDSAVYLCASSLSWGGQETQYFGPGTRLLVL.

The V gene is TRBV4-2, the J gene TRBJ2-5, with D unclear. This CDR3 has 12 residues. Germline values: CDR1 LGHNA, CDR2 YNFKEQ. The V end was cut by 4 bases, the J end by 7 bases, with 10 bases between. The CDR3 DNA reads as TGTGCCAGCAGCCTCTATTCGGGGACCCAGTACTTC. Its translation is CASSLYSGTQYF.

The gene calls are TRBV5-4 and TRBJ2-7, with TRBD2 as a possible D gene (6 bases). CDR1 SGHNT and CDR2 YYREEE come from the germline V gene (reference sequence). The CDR3 is 13 amino acids. The V end was cut by 5 bases, the J end by 2 bases, with 11 bases between. The CDR3 protein is CASSRDWTYEQYF. The CDR3 nucleotides are TGTGCCAGCAGTCGGGACTGGACCTACGAGCAGTACTTC.

The sample holds one count of this clone. The chain is built from TRBV5-1 and TRBJ2-5; D perhaps matches TRBD1 (6 bases). Germline V CDR1 and CDR2: SGHRS, YFSETQ. V was pared by 6 bases and J by 3 bases, with 12 bases between. The length of the CDR3 is 13 residues. The CDR3 reads CASNNRVEETQYF. The CDR3 region has the DNA TGCGCCAGCAACAACAGGGTCGAAGAGACCCAGTACTTC.

This clone occurred a few times. J is TRBJ2-1 and V is TRBV5-1, with D possibly being TRBD2 (6 bases). The V and J ends lost 1 base and 7 bases respectively, with 18 bases between them. CDR3 size: 16 residues. Germline lookup yields CDR1 SGHRS and CDR2 YFSETQ. The CDR3 here is CASSLKVPTRQNEQFF. DNA of the CDR3: TGCGCCAGCAGCTTGAAGGTCCCGACTAGGCAAAATGAGCAGTTCTTC. Complete variable domain (other parts from reference TRBV5-1 and TRBJ2-1): KAGVTQTPRYLIKTRGQQVTLSCSPISGHRSVSWYQQTPGQGLQFLFEYFSETQRNKGNFPGRFSGRQFSNSRSEMNVSTLELGDSALYLCASSLKVPTRQNEQFFGPGTRLTVL.

The rearrangement links TRBV27 to TRBJ2-7, with 7 nucleotides matching TRBD1. From germline, CDR1 is MNHEY and CDR2 SMNVEV (reference sequence). The CDR3 has 15 residues. Trimming removed 5 bases from V and 3 bases from J; junction bases left unmatched: 10. The CDR3 loop is CASSLGQGELYEQYF. CDR3 in DNA: TGTGCCAGCAGTCTGGGCCAGGGGGAGCTCTACGAGCAGTACTTC.

This clone has at least ten counts. The chain recombines TRBV6-5 with TRBJ1-4; weak D call: TRBD1 (5 bases). CDR1 and CDR2 from the germline V gene are MNHEY and SVGAGI. V was trimmed by 8 bases and J by 4 bases, leaving 8 bases between them. The CDR3 extends over 12 amino acids. CDR3 region: CASGGNNEKLFF. As DNA, the CDR3 is TGTGCCAGCGGGGGGAATAATGAAAAACTGTTTTTT.

V is TRBV19 and J is TRBJ2-5; 9 nucleotides line up with TRBD2. J lost 5 bases, V lost 5 bases, and 6 bases had no gene match. This CDR3 spans 14 amino acids. The V gene's germline CDR1 is LNHDA and CDR2 SQIVND (reference sequence). CDR3 amino acids: CASSFGTSLETQYF. Here the CDR3 DNA reads TGTGCCAGTAGTTTCGGGACTAGCCTGGAGACCCAGTACTTC.

The CDR3 region is CASGRDRVTGELFF. The CDR3 bases are TGTGCTAGTGGCCGGGACAGGGTCACCGGGGAGCTGTTTTTT. This rearrangement joins TRBV12-5 to TRBJ2-2; 9 bases are shared with TRBD1. Germline lookup yields CDR1 LGHNT and CDR2 FRNRAP. There are 14 residues in the CDR3. With 6 bases clipped from V and 4 bases from J, the junction kept 3 bases outside the gene matches.

This clone appeared a few times. The CDR3 bases are TGTGCCAGCACCAGACAGGGTTGGGAGACCCAGTACTTC. This codes for CASTRQGWETQYF. V is TRBV5-6 and J is TRBJ2-5; 7 bases fit TRBD1. CDR1 and CDR2 from the germline V gene are SGHDT and YYEEEE. The CDR3 covers 13 residues. The trim removed 6 bases at V and 5 bases at J, leaving 7 bases unmatched.

Notes on this clone: An end of the junction does not agree with germline; a read error may underlie this. V is TRBV28 and J is TRBJ2-7; 8 bases agree with TRBD1. Germline V gene sequence: CDR1 MDHEN, CDR2 SYDVKM. The CDR3 has 12 amino acids. CDR3 sequence: CASSLSGGGRHF. The DNA for the CDR3 is TGTGCCAGCAGTTTATCAGGGGGCGGGCGGCACTTC.

This sequence joins TRBV6-1 and TRBJ2-1; D is unclear. Trimming took off 2 bases at V and 1 base at J, with 6 bases between the two ends. The length of the CDR3 is 14 residues. CDR1 is MNHNS, CDR2 SASEGT, per germline. The CDR3 DNA reads as TGTGCCAGCAGTGAATTGGCTTCCTACAATGAGCAGTTCTTC. Its protein is CASSELASYNEQFF.

As DNA, the CDR3 is TGTGCCAGCACCCTTTGGGGCGGGGGGCCGACTGAAGAGACCCAGTACTTC. Translating it yields CASTLWGGGPTEETQYF. J is TRBJ2-5 and V is TRBV7-9, with 8 bases fitting TRBD2. The CDR3 has 17 residues. V was clipped by 7 bases and J by 3 bases; unmatched bases: 16. CDR1 and CDR2 (germline): SEHNR, FQNEAQ (reference sequence).

The rearrangement joins TRBV7-2 to TRBJ1-5, with D unresolved. Trimming left V 3 bases short and J 3 bases short, with 9 bases between. Germline CDR1 reads SGHTA; CDR2 reads FQGNSA. The CDR3 sequence is 14 residues long. DNA of the CDR3: TGTGCCAGCAGCTTCGACGGACTCAATCAGCCCCAGCATTTT. This encodes CASSFDGLNQPQHF.